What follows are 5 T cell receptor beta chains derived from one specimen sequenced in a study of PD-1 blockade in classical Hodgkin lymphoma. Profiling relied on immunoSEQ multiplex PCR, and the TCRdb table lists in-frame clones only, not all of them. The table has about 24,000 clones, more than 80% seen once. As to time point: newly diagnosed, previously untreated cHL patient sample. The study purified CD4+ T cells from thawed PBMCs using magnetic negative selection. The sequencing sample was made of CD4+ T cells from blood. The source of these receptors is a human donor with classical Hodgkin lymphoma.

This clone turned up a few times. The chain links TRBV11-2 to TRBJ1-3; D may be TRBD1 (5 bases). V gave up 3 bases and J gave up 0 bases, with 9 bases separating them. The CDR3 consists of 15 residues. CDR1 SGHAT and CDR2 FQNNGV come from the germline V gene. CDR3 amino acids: CASSFGTSSGNTIYF. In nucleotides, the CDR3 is TGTGCCAGCAGCTTCGGGACCTCCTCTGGAAACACCATATATTTT.

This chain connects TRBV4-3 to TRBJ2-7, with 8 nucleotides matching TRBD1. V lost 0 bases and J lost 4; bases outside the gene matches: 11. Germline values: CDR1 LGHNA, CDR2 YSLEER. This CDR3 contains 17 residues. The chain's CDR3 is CASSQEGRGRRNYEQYF. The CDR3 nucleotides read TGCGCCAGCAGCCAAGAAGGCAGGGGGCGGAGGAATTACGAGCAGTACTTC.

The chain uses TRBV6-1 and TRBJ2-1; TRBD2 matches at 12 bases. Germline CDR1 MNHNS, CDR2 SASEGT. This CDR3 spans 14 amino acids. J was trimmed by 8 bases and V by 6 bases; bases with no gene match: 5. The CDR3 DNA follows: TGTGCCAGCAGGCCTAGCGGGGGGGCACATGAGCAGTTCTTC. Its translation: CASRPSGGAHEQFF.

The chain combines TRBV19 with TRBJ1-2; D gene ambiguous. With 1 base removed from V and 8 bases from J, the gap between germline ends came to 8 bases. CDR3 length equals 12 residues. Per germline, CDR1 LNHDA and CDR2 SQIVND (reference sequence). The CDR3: CASSIAGRGYTF. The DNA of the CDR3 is TGTGCCAGTAGTATAGCTGGTCGAGGCTACACCTTC.

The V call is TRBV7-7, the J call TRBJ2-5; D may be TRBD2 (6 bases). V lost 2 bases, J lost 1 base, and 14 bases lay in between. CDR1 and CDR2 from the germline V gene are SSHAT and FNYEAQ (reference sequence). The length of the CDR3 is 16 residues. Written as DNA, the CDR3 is TGTGCCAGCAGCTTAACGATGGGACTTACCCAAGAGACCCAGTACTTC. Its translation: CASSLTMGLTQETQYF.